Each of the 27 T cell receptor beta chains below was sequenced from the same sample in a study of T cell responses to AZD1222 COVID-19 vaccine. Profiling relied on immunoSEQ multiplex PCR, and the TCRdb table lists in-frame clones only, not all of them. The sample yields under 200,000 clones, approximately 92% seen once. The sequencing used peripheral blood, collected 28 days after the second dose of the MenACWY control vaccine. These receptors were taken from an adult who received the MenACWY meningococcal vaccine as a control.

CDR3 protein: CASSHQGVNQPQHF. The DNA for the CDR3 is TGTGCCAGCAGTCATCAAGGGGTCAATCAGCCCCAGCATTTT. The chain couples TRBV6-2 or TRBV6-3 to TRBJ1-5, with TRBD1 as a possible D gene (5 bases). CDR1 and CDR2 from the germline V gene are MNHEY and SVGEGT. There are 14 residues in the CDR3. V was trimmed by 5 bases and J by 3 bases, leaving 11 bases between them.

The J gene is TRBJ1-2, the V gene TRBV7-2; D remains ambiguous. In germline, CDR1 is SGHTA, CDR2 FQGNSA. The CDR3 is 14 residues long. Trimming cost V 1 base and J 5 bases, with 11 bases left between them. CDR3 DNA sequence: TGTGCCAGCAGCTTAGAGGGTCAGGTTTATGGCTACACCTTC. Amino acids: CASSLEGQVYGYTF.

The chain has TRBV27 and TRBJ1-2, with unresolved D. CDR3 length equals 14 residues. Trimming took off 6 bases at V and 4 bases at J, with 15 bases between the two ends. Germline-derived CDR1 and CDR2 are MNHEY and SMNVEV (reference sequence). The CDR3, as DNA: TGTGCCAGCAGGCCCGCCTCCCTCCTCTATGGCTACACCTTC. This sequence encodes CASRPASLLYGYTF.

V and J are TRBV9 and TRBJ1-3; 8 nucleotides line up with TRBD1. Germline CDR1 reads SGDLS; CDR2 reads YYNGEE. J was trimmed by 0 bases and V by 4 bases; bases with no gene match: 6. The CDR3 length is 16 residues. The DNA of the CDR3 is TGTGCCAGCAGCTTCCAGGGGGCCTTCTCTGGAAACACCATATATTTT. Translating it yields CASSFQGAFSGNTIYF.

In its sample, this clone was seen once. This chain connects TRBV19 to TRBJ2-1; 11 bases match TRBD2. V lost 3 bases to trimming and J lost 7 bases; unmatched junction nucleotides: 8. This CDR3 region has 16 residues. Germline values: CDR1 LNHDA, CDR2 SQIVND (reference sequence). Here the CDR3 DNA reads TGTGCCAGTAGTATTAGCGGGAGGGCCAGGAGAAATGAGCAGTTCTTC. Translation: CASSISGRARRNEQFF.

J is TRBJ1-1 and V is TRBV5-1; D ambiguous. CDR1 SGHRS and CDR2 YFSETQ come from the germline V gene. The CDR3 consists of 14 residues. V was shortened by 0 bases and J by 0 bases, with 6 bases between the two germline ends. DNA for the CDR3: TGCGCCAGCAGCTTGGGCACCGTGAACACTGAAGCTTTCTTT. Translated, it gives CASSLGTVNTEAFF.

This chain joins TRBV5-1 and TRBJ2-6; 8 bases match TRBD1. The J segment lost 5 bases and the V segment lost 4 bases, leaving 5 bases of the junction unmatched. Germline values: CDR1 SGHRS, CDR2 YFSETQ. This CDR3 has 15 amino acids. The CDR3 DNA reads TGCGCCAGCAGCCAGGACAGGGACTGGGCCAACGTCCTGACTTTC. It specifies CASSQDRDWANVLTF.

V gene TRBV28 combines with J gene TRBJ1-4; D gene unclear. Deletions cut 6 bases from V and 8 bases from J, with 16 bases between. The V gene's germline CDR1 is MDHEN and CDR2 SYDVKM. The CDR3 loop spans 14 amino acids. CDR3 region: CASRPYKDGEKLFF. CDR3 bases: TGTGCCAGCAGACCCTATAAGGACGGCGAAAAACTGTTTTTT.

The rearrangement links TRBV14 to TRBJ2-7, with D unresolved. There are 14 residues in the CDR3. Trimming stripped 3 bases from V and 0 bases from J, with 9 bases between. Germline V lookup: CDR1 SGHDN, CDR2 FVKESK. CDR3 in amino acids: CASSQTLFSYEQYF. The CDR3 DNA follows: TGTGCCAGCAGCCAGACTTTGTTCTCCTACGAGCAGTACTTC.

V and J are TRBV7-9 and TRBJ2-7, with D uncertain. The V and J ends lost 5 bases and 3 bases respectively, with 5 bases between them. The CDR3 is 11 residues long. Germline values: CDR1 SEHNR, CDR2 FQNEAQ (reference sequence). Here the CDR3 DNA reads TGTGCCAGCAGCCTCCTCTACGAGCAGTACTTC. It codes for CASSLLYEQYF.

The rearrangement links TRBV29-1 to TRBJ2-7; 10 positions agree with TRBD1. Looked up from germline, CDR1 is SQVTM and CDR2 is ANQGSEA. Trimming removed 6 bases from V and 0 bases from J; junction bases left unmatched: 8. This CDR3 spans 15 amino acids. The CDR3 is CSVGTDRGFSYEQYF. In DNA form, the CDR3 reads TGCAGCGTGGGGACGGACAGGGGGTTCTCCTACGAGCAGTACTTC.

The gene calls are TRBV27 and TRBJ2-7; possible D gene TRBD1, 5 bases. The CDR3 contains 14 residues. The V gene lost 3 bases and the J gene lost 10 bases, with 19 bases spanning the gap. The V gene's germline CDR1 is MNHEY and CDR2 SMNVEV (reference sequence). The CDR3 is CASSFVNRQNSQYF. The CDR3, as DNA: TGTGCCAGCAGTTTCGTAAACCGACAGAATAGCCAGTACTTC.

The J gene is TRBJ1-4, the V gene TRBV28; D is possibly TRBD1 (5 bases). V dropped 8 bases and J dropped 5 bases, with 12 bases sitting between them. The CDR3 sequence is 13 residues long. The germline V gene encodes CDR1 MDHEN and CDR2 SYDVKM. The CDR3 bases are TGTGCCAGCGGAGCGGGGGGAAATGAAAAACTGTTTTTT. Its protein is CASGAGGNEKLFF.

V gene TRBV5-6 combines with J gene TRBJ2-1; TRBD1 aligns across 10 bases. CDR1 is SGHDT and CDR2 is YYEEEE in the germline V gene. With 9 bases clipped from V and 8 bases from J, the junction kept 11 bases outside the gene matches. This CDR3 is built from 14 residues. The CDR3 is CATGQGPVRDEQFF. The CDR3 region has the DNA TGTGCCACGGGACAGGGGCCCGTCCGCGATGAGCAGTTCTTC.

Here the CDR3 DNA reads TGTGCCAGCAGTCAGAACGGCGCTACCTACGAGCAGTACTTC. As protein: CASSQNGATYEQYF. The chain links TRBV2 to TRBJ2-7; D remains unclear. The germline CDR1 and CDR2 sequences are SNHLY and FYNNEI. The CDR3 runs to 14 residues. V lost 5 bases to trimming and J lost 2 bases, with 13 bases between them.

The V call is TRBV28, the J call TRBJ2-1; TRBD2 matches at 11 bases. CDR1 and CDR2 from the germline V gene are MDHEN and SYDVKM. The CDR3 consists of 16 residues. Losses at the gene ends were 4 bases for V and 7 bases for J; bases not matched to a gene: 9. The CDR3 is CASSSGRSSGRNEQFF. CDR3 DNA: TGTGCCAGCAGTTCCGGGCGGTCTAGCGGGAGGAATGAGCAGTTCTTC.

V and J are TRBV24-1 and TRBJ2-1; D is ambiguous. This CDR3 is built from 12 residues. Trimming removed 5 bases from V and 9 bases from J, with 10 bases in between. Germline-derived CDR1 and CDR2 are KGHDR and SFDVKD. The CDR3 coding sequence is TGTGCCACCAGTGTCAGTTGGGGTGAGCAGTTCTTC. It specifies CATSVSWGEQFF.

This chain links TRBV21-1 with TRBJ1-1; the DNA was not compared with TRBD1, the D call given in the table. TRBV21-1 is marked as a pseudogene. The CDR3 is 18 residues long. As DNA, the CDR3 is TGTGCCAGCAGCAAATCCCCGGACAGGGGGCAATGGAACACTGAAGCTTTCTTT. Its protein is CASSKSPDRGQWNTEAFF.

This chain uses TRBV29-1 with TRBJ1-5; D is perhaps TRBD1 (6 bases). Trimming stripped 8 bases from V and 6 bases from J, with 26 bases between. The CDR3 consists of 16 residues. The V gene's germline CDR1 is SQVTM and CDR2 ANQGSEA. CDR3 residues: CSLRLKANRVAQPQHF. The DNA for the CDR3 is TGCAGCCTTAGACTTAAAGCGAACAGGGTGGCTCAGCCCCAGCATTTT. Full variable domain (rest looked up from reference TRBV29-1 and TRBJ1-5): SAVISQKPSRDICQRGTSLTIQCQVDSQVTMMFWYRQQPGQSLTLIATANQGSEATYESGFVIDKFPISRPNLTFSTLTVSNMSPEDSSIYLCSLRLKANRVAQPQHFGDGTRLSIL.

This clone was picked up a small number of times. The chain carries TRBV18 and TRBJ2-7; 8 positions agree with TRBD2. CDR3 length equals 15 residues. Germline values: CDR1 KGHSH, CDR2 LQKENI. V lost 3 bases to trimming and J lost 5 bases; unmatched junction nucleotides: 9. The CDR3 nucleotides are TGTGCCAGCTCACCGCTAGCGGGTTCCGCTAACGAGCAGTACTTC. Protein: CASSPLAGSANEQYF. Together with reference TRBV18 and TRBJ2-7, the CDR3 gives the full variable domain: NAGVMQNPRHLVRRRGQEARLRCSPMKGHSHVYWYRQLPEEGLKFMVYLQKENIIDESGMPKERFSAEFPKEGPSILRIQQVVRGDSAAYFCASSPLAGSANEQYFGPGTRLTVT.

The chain recombines TRBV7-2 with TRBJ1-2; D might be TRBD1 (6 bases). The CDR3 spans 13 residues. The V gene's germline CDR1 is SGHTA and CDR2 FQGNSA. Between the trimmed V and J ends, which lost 5 bases and 4 bases, there was a span of 11 bases. The CDR3 DNA is TGTGCCAGCAGCCCCCTAGGGGGCTATGGCTACACCTTC. It is translated as CASSPLGGYGYTF.

In this sample, this clone turned up a few times. The chain joins TRBV19 to TRBJ1-2; D gene uncertain. Per germline, CDR1 LNHDA and CDR2 SQIVND (reference sequence). Trimming cost V 3 bases and J 3 bases, with 14 bases left between them. This CDR3 has 15 amino acids. The CDR3 DNA sequence: TGTGCCAGTAGTATCACGACCAGTCGCTACTATGGCTACACCTTC. This codes for CASSITTSRYYGYTF.

The chain uses TRBV7-2 and TRBJ2-1, with D maybe TRBD2 (5 bases). CDR1 is SGHTA and CDR2 is FQGNSA in the germline V gene. This CDR3 has 14 residues. With 1 base removed from V and 7 bases from J, the gap between germline ends came to 11 bases. CDR3 in DNA: TGTGCCAGCAGCTTAGGGTCCTCGGGGAATGAGCAGTTCTTC. This sequence encodes CASSLGSSGNEQFF.

The chain recombines TRBV6-5 with TRBJ1-3, with TRBD1 matching over 7 bases. The CDR3 consists of 13 residues. Unmatched junction bases numbered 7, after V lost 9 bases and J lost 5 bases. Germline CDR1 reads MNHEY; CDR2 reads SVGAGI. This chain's CDR3 is CASGQARRNTIYF. The CDR3 DNA reads as TGTGCCAGTGGACAGGCCCGAAGAAACACCATATATTTT.

V gene TRBV7-2 combines with J gene TRBJ1-2, with 10 bases that match TRBD1. Trimming took 8 bases from V and 7 from J; bases not matched to a gene: 10. CDR3 length equals 14 residues. Germline loops: CDR1 SGHTA, CDR2 FQGNSA. The CDR3 is CASAIQTGGSGYTF. CDR3 in DNA: TGTGCCAGCGCAATCCAGACAGGGGGCTCTGGCTACACCTTC.

The chain combines TRBV3-1 (or the pseudogene TRBV3-2) with TRBJ2-7, with a weak D call TRBD2 (6 bases). V was shortened by 1 base and J by 7 bases, with 17 bases between the two germline ends. This CDR3 has 15 residues. Germline CDR1 reads LGHDT; CDR2 reads YNNKEL (reference sequence). CDR3 in DNA: TGTGCCAGCAGCCAAGGGGCGGGGATCCTGGGGGAGCAGTACTTC. The encoded protein is CASSQGAGILGEQYF.

V and J are TRBV5-3 and TRBJ1-5; TRBD1 matches at 9 bases. TRBV5-3 is an ORF; its function is uncertain. The J segment lost 4 bases and the V segment lost 3 bases, leaving 5 bases of the junction unmatched. The CDR3 extends over 15 amino acids. CDR3 in amino acids: CARSSRQGGNQPQHF. The CDR3 nucleotides are TGTGCCAGAAGCTCCAGACAGGGGGGGAATCAGCCCCAGCATTTT.